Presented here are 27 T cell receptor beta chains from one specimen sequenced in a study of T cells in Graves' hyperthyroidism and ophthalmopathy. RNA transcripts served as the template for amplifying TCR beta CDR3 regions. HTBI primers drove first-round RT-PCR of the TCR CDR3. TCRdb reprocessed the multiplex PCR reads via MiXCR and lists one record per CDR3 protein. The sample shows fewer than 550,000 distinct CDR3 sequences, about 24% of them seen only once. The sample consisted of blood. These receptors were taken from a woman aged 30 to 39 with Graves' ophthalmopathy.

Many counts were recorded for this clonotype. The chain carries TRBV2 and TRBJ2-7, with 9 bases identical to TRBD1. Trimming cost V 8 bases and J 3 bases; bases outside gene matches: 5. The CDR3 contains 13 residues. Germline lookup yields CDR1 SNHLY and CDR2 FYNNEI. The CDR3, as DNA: TGTGCCAGCCGGGACAGGGACCGCTACGAGCAGTACTTC. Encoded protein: CASRDRDRYEQYF.

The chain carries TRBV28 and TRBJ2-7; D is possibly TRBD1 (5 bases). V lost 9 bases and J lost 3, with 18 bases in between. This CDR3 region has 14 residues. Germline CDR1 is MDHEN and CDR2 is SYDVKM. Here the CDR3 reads CASTPTTEGYEQYF. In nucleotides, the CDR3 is TGTGCCAGTACTCCGACGACAGAAGGCTACGAGCAGTACTTC.

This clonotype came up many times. For the CDR3, the DNA is TGTGCCAGCCCCCCCCCAGACAGGCGGAACACTGAAGCTTTCTTT. Amino acids: CASPPPDRRNTEAFF. This chain uses TRBV28 with TRBJ1-1; possibly TRBD1 for D (6 bases). The V end was cut by 8 bases, the J end by 1 base, with 17 bases between. Germline V gene lookup returns CDR1 MDHEN and CDR2 SYDVKM. The CDR3 consists of 15 residues.

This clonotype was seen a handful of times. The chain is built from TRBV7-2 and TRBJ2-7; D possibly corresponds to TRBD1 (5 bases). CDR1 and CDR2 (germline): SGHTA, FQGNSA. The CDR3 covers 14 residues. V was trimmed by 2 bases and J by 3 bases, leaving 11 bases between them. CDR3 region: CASSLKGFGYEQYF. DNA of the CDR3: TGTGCCAGCAGCTTAAAGGGGTTCGGCTACGAGCAGTACTTC.

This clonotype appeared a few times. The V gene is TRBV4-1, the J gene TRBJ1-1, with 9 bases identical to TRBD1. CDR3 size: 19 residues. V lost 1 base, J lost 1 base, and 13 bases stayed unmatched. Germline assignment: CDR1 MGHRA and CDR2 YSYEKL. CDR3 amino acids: CASSQATGGLFPPNTEAFF. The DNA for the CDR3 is TGCGCCAGCAGCCAAGCCACAGGGGGCCTTTTCCCCCCGAACACTGAAGCTTTCTTT.

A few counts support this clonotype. The CDR3 DNA is TGTGCCAGTAGTGGGGCGTCGGATAGCACAGATACGCAGTATTTT. It codes for CASSGASDSTDTQYF. The chain employs TRBV19 and TRBJ2-3; D is perhaps TRBD1 (5 bases). The CDR3 extends over 15 amino acids. CDR1 is LNHDA and CDR2 is SQIVND in the germline V gene (reference sequence). V dropped 5 bases and J dropped 0 bases, with 12 bases sitting between them.

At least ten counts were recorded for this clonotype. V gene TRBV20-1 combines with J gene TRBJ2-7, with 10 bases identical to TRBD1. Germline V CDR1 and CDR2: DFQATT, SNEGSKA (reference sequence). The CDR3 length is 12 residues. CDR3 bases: TGCAGCGCCGGGGACAGGGGCTACGAGCAGTACTTC. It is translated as CSAGDRGYEQYF.

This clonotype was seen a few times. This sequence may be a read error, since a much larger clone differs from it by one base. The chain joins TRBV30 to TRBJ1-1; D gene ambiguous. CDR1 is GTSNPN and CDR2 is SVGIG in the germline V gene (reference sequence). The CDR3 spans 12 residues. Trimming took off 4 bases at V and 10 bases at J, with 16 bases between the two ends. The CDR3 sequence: CAWIRSGKAAFF. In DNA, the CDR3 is TGTGCCTGGATACGTAGCGGGAAGGCAGCTTTCTTT.

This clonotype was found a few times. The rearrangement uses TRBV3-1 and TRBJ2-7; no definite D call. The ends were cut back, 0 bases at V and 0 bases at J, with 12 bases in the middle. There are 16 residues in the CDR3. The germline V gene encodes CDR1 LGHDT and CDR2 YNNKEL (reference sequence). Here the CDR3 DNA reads TGTGCCAGCAGCCAAGATTGGCAGGTGACCTCCTACGAGCAGTACTTC. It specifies CASSQDWQVTSYEQYF.

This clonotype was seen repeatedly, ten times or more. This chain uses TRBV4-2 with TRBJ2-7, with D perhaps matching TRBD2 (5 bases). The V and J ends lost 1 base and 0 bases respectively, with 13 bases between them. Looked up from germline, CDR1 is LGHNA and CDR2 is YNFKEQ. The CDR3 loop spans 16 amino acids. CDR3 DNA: TGTGCCAGCAGCCAAGGAACGAGCGGAAGCTCCTACGAGCAGTACTTC. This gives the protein CASSQGTSGSSYEQYF.

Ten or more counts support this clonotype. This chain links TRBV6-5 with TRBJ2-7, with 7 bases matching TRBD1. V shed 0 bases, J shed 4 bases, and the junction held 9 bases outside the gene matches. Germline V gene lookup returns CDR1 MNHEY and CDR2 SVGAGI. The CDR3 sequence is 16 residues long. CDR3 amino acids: CASSYSGQAPVYEQYF. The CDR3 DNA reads TGTGCCAGCAGTTACTCTGGACAGGCCCCGGTATACGAGCAGTACTTC.

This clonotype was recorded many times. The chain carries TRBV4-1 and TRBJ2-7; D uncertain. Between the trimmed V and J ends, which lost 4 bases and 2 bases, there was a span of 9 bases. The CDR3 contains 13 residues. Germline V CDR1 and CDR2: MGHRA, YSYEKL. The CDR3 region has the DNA TGCGCCAGCAGCCTCCAGGTAACCTACGAGCAGTACTTC. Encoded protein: CASSLQVTYEQYF.

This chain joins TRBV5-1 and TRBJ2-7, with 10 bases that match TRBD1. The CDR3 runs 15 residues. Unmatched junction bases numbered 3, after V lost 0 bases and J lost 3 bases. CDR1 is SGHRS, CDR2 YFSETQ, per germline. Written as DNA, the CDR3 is TGCGCCAGCAGCTTGGGTGGACAGGGGGTCTACGAGCAGTACTTC. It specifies CASSLGGQGVYEQYF.

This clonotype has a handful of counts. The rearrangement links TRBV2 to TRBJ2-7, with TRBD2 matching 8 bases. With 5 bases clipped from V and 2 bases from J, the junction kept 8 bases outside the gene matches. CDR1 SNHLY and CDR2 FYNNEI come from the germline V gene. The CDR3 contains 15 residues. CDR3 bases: TGTGCCAGCAGTTATAGCGGGGTACAGACCTACGAGCAGTACTTC. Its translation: CASSYSGVQTYEQYF.

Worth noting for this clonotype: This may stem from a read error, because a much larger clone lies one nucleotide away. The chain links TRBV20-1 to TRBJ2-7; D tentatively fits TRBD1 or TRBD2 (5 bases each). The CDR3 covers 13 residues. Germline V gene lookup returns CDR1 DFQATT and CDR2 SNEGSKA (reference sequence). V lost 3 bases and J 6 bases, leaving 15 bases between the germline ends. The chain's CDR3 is CSASYGERGEQYF. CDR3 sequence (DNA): TGCAGTGCTAGCTACGGGGAGAGGGGCGAGCAGTACTTC.

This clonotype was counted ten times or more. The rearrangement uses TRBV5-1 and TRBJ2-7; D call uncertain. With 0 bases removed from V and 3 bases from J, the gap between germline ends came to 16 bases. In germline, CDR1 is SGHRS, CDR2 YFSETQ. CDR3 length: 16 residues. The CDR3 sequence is CASSLAVRYDGYEQYF. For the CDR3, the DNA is TGCGCCAGCAGCTTGGCGGTAAGGTATGACGGCTACGAGCAGTACTTC.

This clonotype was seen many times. The CDR3 spells CAIFDRVSDTQYF. DNA of the CDR3: TGTGCCATATTCGACAGGGTCTCAGATACGCAGTATTTT. The V and J genes are TRBV27 and TRBJ2-3; 7 bases are a match to TRBD1. Germline V CDR1 and CDR2: MNHEY, SMNVEV (reference sequence). The V segment lost 10 bases and the J segment 4 bases; nucleotides outside the gene matches: 8. The CDR3 has 13 amino acids.

The CDR3 loop reads CASNPQGHGNQPQHF. The CDR3 DNA follows: TGTGCCAGCAACCCACAGGGACACGGCAATCAGCCCCAGCATTTT. The J gene is TRBJ1-5, the V gene TRBV5-8; D possibly corresponds to TRBD1 (6 bases). V lost 6 bases, J lost 2 bases, and 15 bases lay in between. The V gene's germline CDR1 is SGHTS and CDR2 YDEGEE. The CDR3 runs to 15 residues.

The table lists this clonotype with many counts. CDR3 in DNA: TGTGCCAGCAGTAGGGAGGGGCTACACAATCAGCCCCAGCATTTT. It codes for CASSREGLHNQPQHF. The chain recombines TRBV2 with TRBJ1-5; tentative D call: TRBD1 (5 bases). This CDR3 is 15 amino acids long. The germline CDR1 and CDR2 sequences are SNHLY and FYNNEI. The ends were cut back, 5 bases at V and 3 bases at J, with 14 bases in the middle.

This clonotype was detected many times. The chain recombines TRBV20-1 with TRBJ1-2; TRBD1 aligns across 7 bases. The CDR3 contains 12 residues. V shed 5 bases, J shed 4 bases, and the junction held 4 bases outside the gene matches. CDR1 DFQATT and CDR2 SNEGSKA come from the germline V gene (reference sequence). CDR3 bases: TGCAGTGCTCCGACAGGGATCTATGGCTACACCTTC. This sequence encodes CSAPTGIYGYTF.

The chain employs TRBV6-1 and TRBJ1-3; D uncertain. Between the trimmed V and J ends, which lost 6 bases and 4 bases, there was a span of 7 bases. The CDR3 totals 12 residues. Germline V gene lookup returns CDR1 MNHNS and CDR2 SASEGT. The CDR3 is CASRSPGNTIYF. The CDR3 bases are TGTGCCAGCAGGTCACCAGGAAACACCATATATTTT.

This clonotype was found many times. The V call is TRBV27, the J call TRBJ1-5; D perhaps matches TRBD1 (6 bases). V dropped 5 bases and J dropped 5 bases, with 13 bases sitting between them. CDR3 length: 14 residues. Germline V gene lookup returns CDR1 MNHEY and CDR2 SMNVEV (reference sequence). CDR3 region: CASSPPGVDQPQHF. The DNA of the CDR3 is TGTGCCAGCAGTCCTCCAGGGGTTGATCAGCCCCAGCATTTT.

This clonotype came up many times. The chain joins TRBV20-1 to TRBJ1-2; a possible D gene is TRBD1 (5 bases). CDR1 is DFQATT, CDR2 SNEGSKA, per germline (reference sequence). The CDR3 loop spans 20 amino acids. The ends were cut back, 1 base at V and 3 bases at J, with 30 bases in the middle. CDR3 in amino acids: CSARGGESAPGRFRDYGYTF. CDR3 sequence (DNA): TGCAGTGCTAGAGGGGGGGAGTCCGCCCCGGGGAGGTTTCGAGACTATGGCTACACCTTC.

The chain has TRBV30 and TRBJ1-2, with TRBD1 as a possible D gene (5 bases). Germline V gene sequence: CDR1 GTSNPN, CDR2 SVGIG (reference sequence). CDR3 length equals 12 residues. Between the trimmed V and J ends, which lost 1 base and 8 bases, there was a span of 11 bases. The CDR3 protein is CAWSGTGRGYTF. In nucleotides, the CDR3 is TGTGCCTGGAGTGGTACAGGACGAGGCTACACCTTC.

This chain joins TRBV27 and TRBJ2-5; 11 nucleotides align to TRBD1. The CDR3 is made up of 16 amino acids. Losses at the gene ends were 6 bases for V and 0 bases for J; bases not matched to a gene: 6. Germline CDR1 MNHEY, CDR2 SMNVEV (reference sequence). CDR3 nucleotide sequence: TGTGCCAGCAGACGGGACAGGGGGACGTACCAAGAGACCCAGTACTTC. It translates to CASRRDRGTYQETQYF.

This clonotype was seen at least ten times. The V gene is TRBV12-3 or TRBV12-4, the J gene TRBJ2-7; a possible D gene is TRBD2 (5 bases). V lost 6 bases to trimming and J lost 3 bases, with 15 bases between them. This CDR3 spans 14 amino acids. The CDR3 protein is CASRPGREGYEQYF. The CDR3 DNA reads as TGTGCCAGCAGACCCGGACGGGAAGGCTACGAGCAGTACTTC.

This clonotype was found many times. The CDR3 here is CASSLYPPGRIAKNIQYF. The CDR3 DNA is TGTGCCAGCAGTTTATATCCCCCAGGCAGGATAGCCAAAAACATTCAGTACTTC. This chain joins TRBV27 and TRBJ2-4; D remains unclear. The length of the CDR3 is 18 residues. Trimming stripped 1 base from V and 0 bases from J, with 16 bases between. Per germline, CDR1 MNHEY and CDR2 SMNVEV (reference sequence).